This passage covers 10 T cell receptor beta chains from one sample sequenced in a study of blood T cell repertoires in COVID-19. Profiled with immunoSEQ multiplex PCR; TCRdb holds only in-frame clones, not every one. The sample shows about 250,000 clones, approximately 83% of them seen only once. The specimen sequenced was PBMCs or T cells enriched from blood (not recorded which). All receptors derive from a man between 50 and 59 years old who had recovered from COVID-19.

The chain couples TRBV29-1 to TRBJ1-1; D is perhaps TRBD1 (6 bases). CDR3 length: 13 residues. CDR1 is SQVTM, CDR2 ANQGSEA, per germline. The V and J ends lost 3 bases and 4 bases respectively, with 12 bases between them. Here the CDR3 reads CSVERGGGTEAFF. The CDR3 nucleotides are TGCAGCGTTGAGCGCGGGGGCGGCACTGAAGCTTTCTTT. Based on the CDR3 plus reference TRBV29-1 and TRBJ1-1, the full variable domain is SAVISQKPSRDICQRGTSLTIQCQVDSQVTMMFWYRQQPGQSLTLIATANQGSEATYESGFVIDKFPISRPNLTFSTLTVSNMSPEDSSIYLCSVERGGGTEAFFGQGTRLTVV.

The chain joins TRBV9 to TRBJ2-7; 7 bases align to TRBD2. CDR1 is SGDLS and CDR2 is YYNGEE in the germline V gene. V lost 4 bases to trimming and J lost 2 bases; unmatched junction nucleotides: 6. This CDR3 is built from 14 residues. CDR3 in DNA: TGTGCCAGCAGCCCCGCGGGAGCTGCCTACGAGCAGTACTTC. It encodes CASSPAGAAYEQYF. The whole variable domain, remainder taken from reference TRBV9 and TRBJ2-7, is DSGVTQTPKHLITATGQRVTLRCSPRSGDLSVYWYQQSLDQGLQFLIQYYNGEERAKGNILERFSAQQFPDLHSELNLSSLELGDSALYFCASSPAGAAYEQYFGPGTRLTVT.

With respect to this clone: Other DNA sequences of this sample code for an identical CDR3. The chain employs TRBV7-3 and TRBJ2-7; 9 bases agree with TRBD1. CDR3 length: 13 amino acids. Germline V CDR1 and CDR2: SGHTA, FQGTGA. With V trimmed by 3 bases and J by 4 bases, 1 base remained unmatched. The CDR3 region has the DNA TGTGCCAGCAGCTTGGACAGGGGTTACGAGCAGTACTTC. Amino acids: CASSLDRGYEQYF.

This chain joins TRBV5-4 and TRBJ2-5; the match to TRBD2 covers 15 bases. The CDR3 covers 18 residues. The germline V gene has CDR1 SGHNT and CDR2 YYREEE (reference sequence). Trimming cost V 0 bases and J 7 bases; bases outside gene matches: 10. CDR3 amino acids: CASSLEGTSGGPFLTQYF. The CDR3 coding sequence is TGTGCCAGCAGCTTGGAAGGGACTAGCGGGGGGCCATTTCTGACCCAGTACTTC.

The genes are TRBV15 and TRBJ1-3, with TRBD1 matching over 7 bases. The CDR3 totals 15 residues. The V gene end was trimmed by 1 base and the J gene end by 10 bases; junction bases not matched to a gene: 10. The V gene's germline CDR1 is LNHNV and CDR2 YYDKDF (reference sequence). The CDR3 loop is CATSRGGQAPITIYF. The CDR3 coding sequence is TGTGCCACCAGCAGAGGCGGACAGGCCCCCATTACCATATATTTT.

The rearrangement joins TRBV30 to TRBJ1-6; 7 nucleotides match TRBD1. CDR3 length: 13 amino acids. Trimming at V came to 5 bases and at J to 5 bases, leaving 3 bases not matched to a gene. Germline V gene data show CDR1 as GTSNPN and CDR2 as SVGIG (reference sequence). Here the CDR3 DNA reads TGTGCCTGGGAACAGGGGAATAATTCACCCCTCCACTTT. Translating it yields CAWEQGNNSPLHF.

The chain recombines TRBV6-5 with TRBJ1-4, with 9 positions matching TRBD1. The V segment lost 6 bases and the J segment 8 bases; nucleotides outside the gene matches: 7. The CDR3 loop spans 14 amino acids. Germline V gives CDR1 MNHEY, CDR2 SVGAGI. DNA for the CDR3: TGTGCCAGCAGACCCGGGACAGGGTTGGAAAAACTGTTTTTT. This encodes CASRPGTGLEKLFF.

J is TRBJ2-3 and V is TRBV27; tentative D call: TRBD2 (7 bases). Looked up from germline, CDR1 is MNHEY and CDR2 is SMNVEV (reference sequence). The CDR3 loop spans 15 amino acids. V lost 8 bases and J 5 bases, leaving 20 bases between the germline ends. The CDR3 protein is CASRSMRGLIDTQYF. CDR3 bases: TGTGCCAGCCGTTCTATGCGGGGGCTGATAGATACGCAGTATTTT.

The V gene is TRBV5-1, the J gene TRBJ1-4; possible D gene TRBD1, 6 bases. Trimming cost V 7 bases and J 7 bases, with 17 bases left between them. The CDR3 is 14 residues long. CDR1 is SGHRS and CDR2 is YFSETQ in the germline V gene. CDR3 amino acids: CASREGGYGEKLFF. In DNA, the CDR3 is TGCGCCAGCCGCGAAGGGGGTTATGGTGAAAAACTGTTTTTT.

The chain employs TRBV11-3 and TRBJ2-1, with 13 nucleotides matching TRBD2. V lost 0 bases and J lost 4; bases outside the gene matches: 6. The CDR3 consists of 18 residues. Germline CDR1 SGHNT, CDR2 YENEEA. CDR3 sequence: CASSLDSPGLAGYNEQFF. The DNA of the CDR3 is TGTGCCAGCAGCTTAGATTCCCCGGGACTAGCGGGGTACAATGAGCAGTTCTTC.